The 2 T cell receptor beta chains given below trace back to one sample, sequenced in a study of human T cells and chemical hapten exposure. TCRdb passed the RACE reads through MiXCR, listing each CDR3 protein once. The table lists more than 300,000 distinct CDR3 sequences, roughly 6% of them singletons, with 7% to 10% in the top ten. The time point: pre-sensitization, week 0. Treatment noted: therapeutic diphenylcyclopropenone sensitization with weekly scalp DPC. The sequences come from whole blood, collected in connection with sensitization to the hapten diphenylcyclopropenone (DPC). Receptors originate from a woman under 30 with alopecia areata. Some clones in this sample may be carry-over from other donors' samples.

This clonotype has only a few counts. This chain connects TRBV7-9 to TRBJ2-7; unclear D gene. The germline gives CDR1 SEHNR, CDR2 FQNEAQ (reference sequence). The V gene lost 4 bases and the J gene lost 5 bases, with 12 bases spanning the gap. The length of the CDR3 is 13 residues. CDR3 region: CASSYQNPHEQYF. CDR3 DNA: TGTGCCAGCAGCTATCAGAACCCTCACGAGCAGTACTTC.

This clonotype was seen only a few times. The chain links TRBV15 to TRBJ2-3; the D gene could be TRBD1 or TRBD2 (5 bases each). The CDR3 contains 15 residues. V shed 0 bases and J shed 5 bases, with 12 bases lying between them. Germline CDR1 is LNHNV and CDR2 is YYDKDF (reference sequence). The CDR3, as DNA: TGTGCCACCAGCAGAGATCTTGGGACCCAAGATACGCAGTATTTT. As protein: CATSRDLGTQDTQYF.